The 28 T cell receptor beta chains reported below all come from one sample, sequenced in a study of CXCR4 blockade with PD-1 therapy in pancreatic cancer. Profiled with immunoSEQ multiplex PCR; TCRdb holds only in-frame clones, not every one. The data contain several thousand clones, 41% of them seen just once; the ten biggest clones take up about 17%. The sample taken for sequencing was tumor tissue. These receptors all come from a human donor with pancreatic ductal adenocarcinoma.

This clone is labeled medium-sized. V is TRBV11-3 and J is TRBJ2-4; 8 nucleotides agree with TRBD1. Trimming removed 5 bases from V and 8 bases from J; junction bases left unmatched: 11. The CDR3 totals 15 residues. Per germline, CDR1 SGHNT and CDR2 YENEEA. CDR3 bases: TGTGCCAGCAGCCCCATTTACGGACAGGGTCACATTCAGTACTTC. Protein product: CASSPIYGQGHIQYF.

In this sample, this clone is medium-sized. This sequence joins TRBV6-8 and TRBJ1-2, with 10 bases identical to TRBD1. V trimming: 10 bases; J trimming: 5 bases; junction bases outside the gene matches: 13. This CDR3 spans 15 amino acids. From germline, CDR1 is MNHGY and CDR2 SAAAGT. DNA for the CDR3: TGTGCCATCCCCCGACAGGGGGCGCTTTCATATGGCTACACCTTC. It specifies CAIPRQGALSYGYTF.

This clone appeared a few times. The rearrangement links TRBV9 to TRBJ1-1; tentatively, D is TRBD1 (5 bases). CDR1 SGDLS and CDR2 YYNGEE come from the germline V gene. Trimming removed 4 bases from V and 12 bases from J, with 16 bases in between. This CDR3 has 12 amino acids. The CDR3 bases are TGTGCCAGCAGCCCGGTGGCAGGGTGGACTTTCTTT. It encodes CASSPVAGWTFF.

This clone has only a few counts. This chain joins TRBV5-1 and TRBJ2-1; D is perhaps TRBD1 (5 bases). CDR3 length equals 15 residues. Trimming shortened V by 5 bases and J by 7 bases, and 19 bases separated the two germline ends. Germline V gene lookup returns CDR1 SGHRS and CDR2 YFSETQ. The CDR3 region is CASSGNSLQVNEQFF. CDR3 DNA: TGCGCCAGCAGTGGGAATAGTTTACAGGTTAATGAGCAGTTCTTC.

J is TRBJ2-7 and V is TRBV2; perhaps TRBD1 as D (6 bases). This CDR3 is 12 amino acids long. CDR1 is SNHLY, CDR2 FYNNEI, per germline. The germline V and J ends were trimmed by 6 bases and 5 bases, with 11 bases remaining between them. The CDR3 here is CASRAGVDEQYF. The CDR3 DNA is TGTGCCAGCAGGGCAGGGGTGGACGAGCAGTACTTC.

The chain recombines TRBV19 with TRBJ1-5, with 8 nucleotides matching TRBD1. Per germline, CDR1 LNHDA and CDR2 SQIVND (reference sequence). V lost 7 bases and J lost 9; bases outside the gene matches: 14. The CDR3 has 15 residues. The CDR3 spells CASKRSGQVRGPQHF. The CDR3 DNA is TGTGCCAGTAAGCGATCGGGACAGGTCCGTGGGCCCCAGCATTTT.

The chain combines TRBV7-5 with TRBJ2-5. TRBV7-5 is reported as a pseudogene. The CDR3 runs to 15 residues. The CDR3 protein is CASSGPTASVETQYF. CDR3 DNA sequence: TGTGCCAGCAGCGGACCAACCGCTAGTGTAGAGACCCAGTACTTC.

The sample holds a few counts of this clone. This chain links TRBV5-1 with TRBJ2-7; 8 nucleotides align to TRBD1. Per germline, CDR1 SGHRS and CDR2 YFSETQ. Trimming removed 4 bases from V and 4 bases from J; junction bases left unmatched: 25. This CDR3 has 20 residues. The CDR3 region is CASSHLLLGQEPGSVYEQYF. CDR3 coding DNA: TGCGCCAGCAGCCACTTGCTTTTGGGACAGGAGCCTGGATCGGTGTACGAGCAGTACTTC. The complete variable domain, with remaining parts taken from reference TRBV5-1 and TRBJ2-7, reads KAGVTQTPRYLIKTRGQQVTLSCSPISGHRSVSWYQQTPGQGLQFLFEYFSETQRNKGNFPGRFSGRQFSNSRSEMNVSTLELGDSALYLCASSHLLLGQEPGSVYEQYFGPGTRLTVT.

This clone qualifies as medium-sized. This chain uses TRBV6-8 with TRBJ2-3; 9 bases align to TRBD2. There are 15 residues in the CDR3. Germline CDR1 and CDR2: MNHGY and SAAAGT. Trimming at V came to 5 bases and at J to 5 bases, leaving 8 bases not matched to a gene. The CDR3 region has the DNA TGTGCCAGCAGTCCCTCGGGCGGGGGGGGAGATACGCAGTATTTT. Protein product: CASSPSGGGGDTQYF.

The chain employs TRBV19 and TRBJ2-7; D unresolved. Trimming took 1 base from V and 2 from J, leaving 9 bases between them. Per the germline V gene, CDR1 is LNHDA and CDR2 is SQIVND (reference sequence). The CDR3 spans 14 residues. This CDR3 reads CASSIGSAAYEQYF. Here the CDR3 DNA reads TGTGCCAGTAGTATAGGGTCGGCGGCCTACGAGCAGTACTTC.

The count of this clone is one. The chain joins TRBV18 to TRBJ1-5, with D hard to call. Trimming cost V 2 bases and J 4 bases, with 6 bases left between them. Germline lookup yields CDR1 KGHSH and CDR2 LQKENI. The CDR3 sequence is 13 residues long. The CDR3, as DNA: TGTGCCAGCTCACCAGCCACTAATCAGCCCCAGCATTTT. Protein product: CASSPATNQPQHF.

V is TRBV11-3 and J is TRBJ1-4; 9 nucleotides agree with TRBD1. The CDR3 extends over 14 amino acids. Losses at the gene ends were 4 bases for V and 6 bases for J; bases not matched to a gene: 3. Germline V gene sequence: CDR1 SGHNT, CDR2 YENEEA. The CDR3 region has the DNA TGTGCCAGCAGCTCCCGACAGGGGGATGAAAAACTGTTTTTT. Its translation is CASSSRQGDEKLFF.

The rearrangement uses TRBV29-1 and TRBJ2-5; TRBD1 agrees at 7 bases. CDR1 is SQVTM and CDR2 is ANQGSEA in the germline V gene. The CDR3 sequence is 13 residues long. V lost 4 bases to trimming and J lost 3 bases; unmatched junction nucleotides: 5. The CDR3 sequence: CSVGRQGKETQYF. The CDR3, as DNA: TGCAGCGTTGGAAGACAGGGAAAAGAGACCCAGTACTTC.

This chain's CDR3 is CASSVAGGGQPQHF. Here the CDR3 DNA reads TGTGCCAGCAGCGTAGCTGGGGGAGGTCAGCCCCAGCATTTT. The rearrangement joins TRBV9 to TRBJ1-5; possible D gene TRBD1, 5 bases. Looked up from germline, CDR1 is SGDLS and CDR2 is YYNGEE. The CDR3 spans 14 residues. The V gene lost 0 bases and the J gene lost 6 bases, with 10 bases spanning the gap. The full variable domain, completed using reference TRBV9 and TRBJ1-5, is DSGVTQTPKHLITATGQRVTLRCSPRSGDLSVYWYQQSLDQGLQFLIQYYNGEERAKGNILERFSAQQFPDLHSELNLSSLELGDSALYFCASSVAGGGQPQHFGDGTRLSIL.

The J gene is TRBJ2-1, the V gene TRBV4-1, with a possible D match to TRBD1 (5 bases). This CDR3 is 17 amino acids long. CDR1 and CDR2 from the germline V gene are MGHRA and YSYEKL. Trimming cost V 1 base and J 5 bases, with 18 bases left between them. The CDR3 region has the DNA TGCGCCAGCAGCCAAGCTGCGTCAGGGCTATTAGACAATGAGCAGTTCTTC. Amino acid sequence: CASSQAASGLLDNEQFF.

This clone was observed a few times. The chain combines TRBV1 with TRBJ1-6; the table calls TRBD1, which could not be checked here. TRBV1 is flagged as a pseudogene. This CDR3 comprises 16 residues. DNA of the CDR3: TGCGCCAGCAGCCTCCGGGACAGGGGAGGGATCCCAACCCTCCACTTT. It encodes CASSLRDRGGIPTLHF.

This clone was detected once. V and J are TRBV18 and TRBJ2-7; the match to TRBD1 covers 8 bases. The CDR3 has 14 amino acids. The germline V gene has CDR1 KGHSH and CDR2 LQKENI. J gave up 6 bases and V 3 bases, and 7 bases lay outside the gene matches. This CDR3 reads CASSPPGQVLEQYF. The CDR3 region has the DNA TGTGCCAGCTCACCTCCGGGACAGGTACTCGAGCAGTACTTC.

This chain joins TRBV11-3 and TRBJ1-4; TRBD1 aligns across 9 bases. Germline V CDR1 and CDR2: SGHNT, YENEEA. CDR3 length: 16 amino acids. The trim removed 4 bases at V and 3 bases at J, leaving 6 bases unmatched. The CDR3, as DNA: TGTGCCAGCAGCTGGACCGGGACAGGGTCTAATGAAAAACTGTTTTTT. Amino acids: CASSWTGTGSNEKLFF.

This clone was detected only a few times. The CDR3 loop reads CASSRQYTEAFF. CDR3 DNA sequence: TGTGCCAGCAGCCGACAGTACACTGAAGCTTTCTTT. The chain links TRBV14 to TRBJ1-1; tentatively, D is TRBD1 (5 bases). This CDR3 comprises 12 residues. The V and J ends lost 4 bases and 3 bases respectively, with 6 bases between them. Germline V CDR1 and CDR2: SGHDN, FVKESK.

The chain joins TRBV12-5 to TRBJ2-7; TRBD1 matches at 7 bases. The V gene's germline CDR1 is LGHNT and CDR2 FRNRAP. The CDR3 totals 13 residues. J lost 5 bases, V lost 3 bases, and 4 bases had no gene match. The CDR3 region is CASGFSGTDEQYF. CDR3 in DNA: TGTGCTAGTGGTTTTTCCGGGACAGACGAGCAGTACTTC.

This clone showed up just a few times. This chain links TRBV29-1 with TRBJ2-1, with 9 bases lining up with TRBD1. Germline V CDR1 and CDR2: SQVTM, ANQGSEA. V was clipped by 8 bases and J by 5 bases; unmatched bases: 7. The CDR3 contains 13 residues. CDR3 region: CSTERDRDNEQFF. CDR3 bases: TGCAGCACTGAGAGGGACAGGGACAATGAGCAGTTCTTC.

The J gene is TRBJ2-2, the V gene TRBV6-7; 7 bases are shared with TRBD1. TRBV6-7 is treated as an ORF (open reading frame) with a function not yet certain. The CDR3 is 12 residues long. V was clipped by 10 bases and J by 4 bases; unmatched bases: 3. Written as DNA, the CDR3 is TGTGCCATGACAGGGTTCACCGGGGAGCTGTTTTTT. Translation: CAMTGFTGELFF.

Within the sample, this clone is medium-sized. This chain links TRBV12-5 with TRBJ2-1; 7 bases agree with TRBD2. Germline values: CDR1 LGHNT, CDR2 FRNRAP. The CDR3 has 13 amino acids. The CDR3 loop reads CASKLGREYKQFF. CDR3 nucleotides: TGTGCCAGCAAGCTAGGGAGGGAGTATAAGCAGTTCTTC. The whole variable domain, filled in from reference TRBV12-5 and TRBJ2-1, reads DARVTQTPRHKVTEMGQEVTMRCQPILGHNTVFWYRQTMMQGLELLAYFRNRAPLDDSGMPKDRFSAEMPDATLATLKIQPSEPRDSAVYFCASKLGREYKQFFGPGTRLTVL.

This rearrangement joins TRBV6-8 to TRBJ2-3, with TRBD2 matching 7 bases. The germline V gene has CDR1 MNHGY and CDR2 SAAAGT. Losses at the gene ends were 5 bases for V and 0 bases for J; bases not matched to a gene: 5. This CDR3 has 15 residues. CDR3 bases: TGTGCCAGCAGTGAGGGCGGGGGAAGCACAGATACGCAGTATTTT. Its translation is CASSEGGGSTDTQYF.

The V and J genes are TRBV18 and TRBJ1-1; D remains ambiguous. The CDR3 is 15 residues long. The germline gives CDR1 KGHSH, CDR2 LQKENI. Trimming removed 3 bases at V and 4 bases at J, with 15 bases between. CDR3 residues: CASSPLLGRGTEAFF. The CDR3 DNA follows: TGTGCCAGCTCACCCCTGTTGGGCCGGGGCACTGAAGCTTTCTTT.

The chain couples TRBV18 to TRBJ1-4; D ambiguous. Per germline, CDR1 KGHSH and CDR2 LQKENI. Trimming cost V 1 base and J 6 bases, with 15 bases left between them. This CDR3 has 16 amino acids. Here the CDR3 DNA reads TGTGCCAGCTCACCACGGGTAAAGGGTGGTGATGAAAAACTGTTTTTT. Its translation: CASSPRVKGGDEKLFF. The whole variable domain, remainder taken from reference TRBV18 and TRBJ1-4, is NAGVMQNPRHLVRRRGQEARLRCSPMKGHSHVYWYRQLPEEGLKFMVYLQKENIIDESGMPKERFSAEFPKEGPSILRIQQVVRGDSAAYFCASSPRVKGGDEKLFFGSGTQLSVL.

The chain is built from TRBV19 and TRBJ1-2, with D possibly being TRBD1 (6 bases). V dropped 4 bases and J dropped 8 bases, with 20 bases sitting between them. Germline loops: CDR1 LNHDA, CDR2 SQIVND (reference sequence). The CDR3 runs to 15 residues. CDR3 DNA sequence: TGTGCCAGTAGTACGTTTACCGGGACATCCGAGGGCTACACCTTC. Translation: CASSTFTGTSEGYTF. The full variable domain, rest sourced from reference TRBV19 and TRBJ1-2, is DGGITQSPKYLFRKEGQNVTLSCEQNLNHDAMYWYRQDPGQGLRLIYYSQIVNDFQKGDIAEGYSVSREKKESFPLTVTSAQKNPTAFYLCASSTFTGTSEGYTFGSGTRLTVV.

Comment on this clone: A junction end diverges from the germline sequence, so it may reflect a read error. CDR3 residues: CASSATGTGDSPLYF. CDR3 DNA sequence: TGTGCCAGTAGTGCGACCGGGACTGGGGATTCACCCCTCTACTTT. The chain couples TRBV19 to TRBJ1-6, with D tentatively TRBD1 (5 bases). The length of the CDR3 is 15 residues. The germline gives CDR1 LNHDA, CDR2 SQIVND (reference sequence).